The 16 T cell receptor beta chains listed next were all sequenced from one sample in a study of T cells in tumors after PD-1 blockade. Profiling relied on immunoSEQ multiplex PCR, and the TCRdb table lists in-frame clones only, not all of them. The sample shows around 25,000 clones, 80% to 85% of them seen only once. The sample consisted of PBMCs, taken after anti-PD-1 treatment. The receptors come from a human donor with basal cell carcinoma.

The chain couples TRBV30 to TRBJ1-2; D is possibly TRBD1 (5 bases). This CDR3 is 13 amino acids long. The V end was cut by 0 bases, the J end by 4 bases, with 9 bases between. CDR1 is GTSNPN and CDR2 is SVGIG in the germline V gene (reference sequence). The CDR3 spells CAWSVGGGYGYTF. The DNA of the CDR3 is TGTGCCTGGAGTGTTGGTGGGGGCTATGGCTACACCTTC.

This chain joins TRBV6-6 and TRBJ1-5, with 8 positions matching TRBD1. The CDR3 is made up of 13 amino acids. Germline loops: CDR1 MNHNY, CDR2 SVGAGI (reference sequence). V shed 4 bases and J 8 bases; nucleotides not matched to a gene: 4. The CDR3: CASSSRGREPQHF. The CDR3 nucleotides are TGTGCCAGCAGTTCCAGGGGGCGTGAGCCCCAGCATTTT.

The CDR3 DNA reads as TGTGCCAGCAGTTCAGGCGGGGACAGATCGTTCACCTCTGGGGCCAACGTCCTGACTTTC. Its protein is CASSSGGDRSFTSGANVLTF. The rearrangement links TRBV3-1 (or the pseudogene TRBV3-2) to TRBJ2-6; D may be TRBD1 (7 bases). The germline V gene encodes CDR1 LGHDT and CDR2 YNNKEL (reference sequence). V gave up 6 bases and J gave up 0 bases, with 24 bases separating them. This CDR3 comprises 20 residues.

This chain uses TRBV6-5 with TRBJ2-2, with 10 bases lining up with TRBD2. CDR1 MNHEY and CDR2 SVGAGI come from the germline V gene. The CDR3 covers 15 residues. The ends lost 6 bases at V and 5 bases at J; junction bases unmatched: 6. The CDR3 DNA is TGTGCCAGCAGACCCAGCGGGGGGGTAACCGGGGAGCTGTTTTTT. Translation: CASRPSGGVTGELFF.

The J gene is TRBJ1-1, the V gene TRBV19; no reliable D call. The CDR3 runs 14 residues. V dropped 0 bases and J dropped 8 bases, with 13 bases sitting between them. The germline V gene has CDR1 LNHDA and CDR2 SQIVND (reference sequence). This chain's CDR3 is CASSIEPGNGEAFF. CDR3 bases: TGTGCCAGTAGTATAGAACCTGGAAACGGGGAAGCTTTCTTT.

This chain links TRBV5-5 with TRBJ2-1; D is perhaps TRBD1 or TRBD2 (5 bases each). The CDR3 is 13 residues long. V was trimmed by 4 bases and J by 7 bases, leaving 12 bases between them. Germline CDR1 SGHKS, CDR2 YYEKEE (reference sequence). The CDR3 is CASSETWGNEQFF. The CDR3 nucleotides are TGTGCCAGCAGCGAGACCTGGGGGAATGAGCAGTTCTTC.

V and J are TRBV29-1 and TRBJ2-5; the match to TRBD1 covers 12 bases. The CDR3 runs 14 residues. Germline values: CDR1 SQVTM, CDR2 ANQGSEA. J was trimmed by 12 bases and V by 1 base; bases with no gene match: 9. In nucleotides, the CDR3 is TGCAGCGTTGAAGGAGGGACAGGGGGCGGGGGAAAGTACTTC. Protein: CSVEGGTGGGGKYF. Together with reference TRBV29-1 and TRBJ2-5, the CDR3 gives the full variable domain: SAVISQKPSRDICQRGTSLTIQCQVDSQVTMMFWYRQQPGQSLTLIATANQGSEATYESGFVIDKFPISRPNLTFSTLTVSNMSPEDSSIYLCSVEGGTGGGGKYFGPGTRLLVL.

This clone has a single count. The chain uses TRBV7-6 and TRBJ1-5; tentative D call: TRBD1 (5 bases). V was shortened by 5 bases and J by 4 bases, with 9 bases between the two germline ends. CDR3 length: 13 residues. Germline loops: CDR1 SGHVS, CDR2 FNYEAQ. CDR3 sequence reads: CASSPQENQPQHF. CDR3 nucleotide sequence: TGTGCCAGCAGCCCACAGGAAAATCAGCCCCAGCATTTT.

This clone was picked up a small number of times. As DNA, the CDR3 is TGTGCCAGCAGCCCGAGTCGGACCGGGGAGCTGTTTTTT. The encoded protein is CASSPSRTGELFF. J is TRBJ2-2 and V is TRBV11-3, with D uncertain. Trimming cost V 5 bases and J 5 bases, with 9 bases left between them. CDR3 length: 13 amino acids. Germline CDR1 reads SGHNT; CDR2 reads YENEEA.

This chain uses TRBV28 with TRBJ2-3, with 12 nucleotides matching TRBD2. CDR1 is MDHEN and CDR2 is SYDVKM in the germline V gene. The CDR3 consists of 17 residues. Losses at the gene ends were 5 bases for V and 2 bases for J; bases not matched to a gene: 8. The CDR3 sequence is CASSTRLAGEHTDTQYF. Written as DNA, the CDR3 is TGTGCCAGCAGTACCCGACTAGCGGGGGAACACACAGATACGCAGTATTTT.

The chain couples TRBV4-1 to TRBJ2-3; 10 bases map to TRBD2. Germline CDR1 MGHRA, CDR2 YSYEKL. This CDR3 spans 17 amino acids. After removal of 1 base from V and 5 bases from J, the junction contained 9 bases not matched to a gene. For the CDR3, the DNA is TGCGCCAGCAGCCAAGGTCCCCAGCGGGGGGGCCGAGATACGCAGTATTTT. Translation gives CASSQGPQRGGRDTQYF.

The chain has TRBV2 and TRBJ2-6, with unresolved D. Trimming removed 4 bases at V and 2 bases at J, with 6 bases between. The CDR3 is 14 residues long. Per germline, CDR1 SNHLY and CDR2 FYNNEI. The CDR3: CASSALAGANVLTF. The CDR3 DNA reads as TGTGCCAGCAGTGCCCTGGCTGGGGCCAACGTCCTGACTTTC.

The chain is built from TRBV19 and TRBJ2-2; 9 bases are a match to TRBD1. The CDR3 has 14 residues. The trim removed 6 bases at V and 7 bases at J, leaving 6 bases unmatched. The germline V gene encodes CDR1 LNHDA and CDR2 SQIVND (reference sequence). CDR3 amino acids: CASRLQGAIGELFF. The CDR3 DNA follows: TGTGCCAGTAGGCTACAGGGGGCGATCGGGGAGCTGTTTTTT.

The chain is built from TRBV19 and TRBJ1-5; D not certain. From germline, CDR1 is LNHDA and CDR2 SQIVND (reference sequence). V gave up 1 base and J gave up 3 bases, with 4 bases separating them. The CDR3 has 13 amino acids. CDR3 residues: CASSIGINQPQHF. The DNA of the CDR3 is TGTGCCAGTAGTATAGGAATCAATCAGCCCCAGCATTTT.

The chain joins TRBV5-1 to TRBJ1-3; TRBD1 is a possible D gene (5 bases). Trimming cost V 0 bases and J 0 bases, with 10 bases left between them. Germline V lookup: CDR1 SGHRS, CDR2 YFSETQ. The CDR3 contains 16 residues. In nucleotides, the CDR3 is TGCGCCAGCAGCTTGGGGGGCCAAAGCTCTGGAAACACCATATATTTT. Translation gives CASSLGGQSSGNTIYF. Full variable domain (remainder filled in from reference TRBV5-1 and TRBJ1-3): KAGVTQTPRYLIKTRGQQVTLSCSPISGHRSVSWYQQTPGQGLQFLFEYFSETQRNKGNFPGRFSGRQFSNSRSEMNVSTLELGDSALYLCASSLGGQSSGNTIYFGEGSWLTVV.

Details on this clone: One junction end disagrees with the germline gene, perhaps due to a read error. The CDR3 DNA reads as TGTACCAGTAGTGCTACTCCGGCAGGGCTAGAAGAGACCCAGTACTTC. Its protein product is CTSSATPAGLEETQYF. The genes are TRBV19 and TRBJ2-5; D is possibly TRBD1 (5 bases). Per germline, CDR1 LNHDA and CDR2 SQIVND (reference sequence). This CDR3 has 16 residues.